This entry lists 11 T cell receptor beta chains sequenced from one sample in a study of sequential checkpoint blockade in melanoma. Sequenced by immunoSEQ multiplex PCR; TCRdb stores in-frame clones only, minus some. The sample carries 17,000 or so clones, 70% recorded once. Documented treatment: randomized to nivolumab then ipilimumab (arm A) or the reverse (arm B). The sample in question was CD8+ T cells sorted from blood (inferred from file names), obtained from a patient given nivolumab and ipilimumab in sequence. The receptors shown here come from a human donor with melanoma.

This chain links TRBV19 with TRBJ2-7; a weak D match, TRBD1 (6 bases). Germline V lookup: CDR1 LNHDA, CDR2 SQIVND (reference sequence). Trimming removed 5 bases at V and 6 bases at J, with 11 bases between. The CDR3 is made up of 12 amino acids. CDR3 in DNA: TGTGCCAGTAGTTTCTCCAGGGGCGAGCAGTACTTC. This encodes CASSFSRGEQYF.

J is TRBJ1-5 and V is TRBV27; the D gene is possibly TRBD1 (6 bases). The CDR3 has 13 amino acids. Germline CDR1 and CDR2: MNHEY and SMNVEV (reference sequence). The V and J ends lost 4 bases and 6 bases respectively, with 10 bases between them. The CDR3, as DNA: TGTGCCAGCAGTTACTCAGGGGTTCAGCCCCAGCATTTT. It encodes CASSYSGVQPQHF.

The chain employs TRBV2 and TRBJ2-1; 10 bases match TRBD2. V dropped 4 bases and J dropped 0; count of bases not matched to a gene: 12. Germline CDR1 reads SNHLY; CDR2 reads FYNNEI. This CDR3 comprises 19 residues. The CDR3 loop is CASSVQAEAGGPSYNEQFF. Here the CDR3 DNA reads TGTGCCAGCAGTGTTCAGGCTGAAGCGGGGGGGCCCTCCTACAATGAGCAGTTCTTC. The variable domain in full, completed from reference TRBV2 and TRBJ2-1, reads EPEVTQTPSHQVTQMGQEVILRCVPISNHLYFYWYRQILGQKVEFLVSFYNNEISEKSEIFDDQFSVERPDGSNFTLKIRSTKLEDSAMYFCASSVQAEAGGPSYNEQFFGPGTRLTVL.

This clone came up a few times. The rearrangement links TRBV4-3 to TRBJ2-1; TRBD2 matches at 10 bases. The CDR3 consists of 16 residues. V was clipped by 1 base and J by 10 bases; unmatched bases: 10. Germline V gene data show CDR1 as LGHNA and CDR2 as YSLEER. Here the CDR3 DNA reads TGCGCCAGCAGCCAAGTATGGGATACTAGCGGGAAGGAGCAGTTCTTC. Translation gives CASSQVWDTSGKEQFF.

This clone has more than one count but fewer than ten. The chain couples TRBV13 to TRBJ1-3, with a weak D call TRBD1 (5 bases). Deletions cut 1 base from V and 4 bases from J, with 11 bases between. CDR1 is PRHDT, CDR2 FYEKMQ, per germline (reference sequence). The CDR3 runs 15 residues. CDR3 region: CASSLEGQGGNTIYF. The CDR3 nucleotides are TGTGCCAGCAGCTTAGAAGGGCAGGGAGGAAACACCATATATTTT. The full variable domain, completed using reference TRBV13 and TRBJ1-3, is AAGVIQSPRHLIKEKRETATLKCYPIPRHDTVYWYQQGPGQDPQFLISFYEKMQSDKGSIPDRFSAQQFSDYHSELNMSSLELGDSALYFCASSLEGQGGNTIYFGEGSWLTVV.

CDR3 nucleotide sequence: TGCGCCAGCAGCCTACATCCACAGGGCTCCTATGGCTACACCTTC. It encodes CASSLHPQGSYGYTF. This chain connects TRBV10-2 to TRBJ1-2, with a weak D call TRBD1 (6 bases). The CDR3 spans 15 residues. V lost 6 bases, J lost 4 bases, and 18 bases lay in between. Germline V lookup: CDR1 WSHSY, CDR2 SAAADI.

The gene calls are TRBV4-1 and TRBJ2-7, with 8 bases matching TRBD2. The CDR3 is made up of 15 amino acids. V was pared by 3 bases and J by 6 bases, with 10 bases of the junction left unmatched. Germline V gene sequence: CDR1 MGHRA, CDR2 YSYEKL. CDR3 in amino acids: CASSHGTRGEREQYF. As DNA, the CDR3 is TGCGCCAGCAGCCATGGGACTAGGGGGGAGCGCGAGCAGTACTTC.

The chain couples TRBV19 to TRBJ2-1; the D gene is possibly TRBD2 (7 bases). Germline values: CDR1 LNHDA, CDR2 SQIVND (reference sequence). V lost 0 bases and J lost 1, with 10 bases in between. The CDR3 is made up of 16 amino acids. CDR3 residues: CASSIEGGQSYNEQFF. In DNA form, the CDR3 reads TGTGCCAGTAGTATAGAGGGGGGGCAGTCCTACAATGAGCAGTTCTTC.

The chain uses TRBV10-3 and TRBJ1-6, with D perhaps matching TRBD1 (5 bases). The CDR3 length is 17 residues. Trimming removed 6 bases at V and 0 bases at J, with 15 bases between. CDR1 is ENHRY and CDR2 is SYGVKD in the germline V gene. For the CDR3, the DNA is TGTGCCATCAGCAGGGCCCGTGAGAGCTCCTATAATTCACCCCTCCACTTT. Translated, it gives CAISRARESSYNSPLHF.

V gene TRBV30 combines with J gene TRBJ2-1, with a weak D call TRBD1 (6 bases). V was pared by 3 bases and J by 0 bases, with 9 bases between. The CDR3 spans 14 residues. Germline V gene sequence: CDR1 GTSNPN, CDR2 SVGIG (reference sequence). This CDR3 reads CAWSLDSSYNEQFF. CDR3 nucleotide sequence: TGTGCCTGGAGCCTGGACAGCTCCTACAATGAGCAGTTCTTC.

This chain links TRBV9 with TRBJ2-3, with 10 bases matching TRBD2. Trimming took 0 bases from V and 6 from J; bases not matched to a gene: 4. There are 15 residues in the CDR3. From germline, CDR1 is SGDLS and CDR2 YYNGEE. Here the CDR3 DNA reads TGTGCCAGCAGCGTAGGGGGTAGCGGGGGGGATACGCAGTATTTT. This encodes CASSVGGSGGDTQYF.